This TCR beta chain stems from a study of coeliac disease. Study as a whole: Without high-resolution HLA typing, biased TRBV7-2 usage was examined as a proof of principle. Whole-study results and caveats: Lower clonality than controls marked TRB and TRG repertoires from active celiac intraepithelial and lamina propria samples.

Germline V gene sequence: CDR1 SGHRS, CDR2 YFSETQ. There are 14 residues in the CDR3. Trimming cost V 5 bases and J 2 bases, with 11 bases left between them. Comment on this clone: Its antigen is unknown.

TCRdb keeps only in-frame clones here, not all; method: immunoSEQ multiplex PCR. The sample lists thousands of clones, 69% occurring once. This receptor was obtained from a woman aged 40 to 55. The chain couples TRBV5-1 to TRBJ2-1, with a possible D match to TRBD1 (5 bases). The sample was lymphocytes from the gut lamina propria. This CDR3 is CASRAGQAYNEQFF. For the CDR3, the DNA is TGCGCCAGCAGAGCAGGGCAAGCCTACAATGAGCAGTTCTTC.